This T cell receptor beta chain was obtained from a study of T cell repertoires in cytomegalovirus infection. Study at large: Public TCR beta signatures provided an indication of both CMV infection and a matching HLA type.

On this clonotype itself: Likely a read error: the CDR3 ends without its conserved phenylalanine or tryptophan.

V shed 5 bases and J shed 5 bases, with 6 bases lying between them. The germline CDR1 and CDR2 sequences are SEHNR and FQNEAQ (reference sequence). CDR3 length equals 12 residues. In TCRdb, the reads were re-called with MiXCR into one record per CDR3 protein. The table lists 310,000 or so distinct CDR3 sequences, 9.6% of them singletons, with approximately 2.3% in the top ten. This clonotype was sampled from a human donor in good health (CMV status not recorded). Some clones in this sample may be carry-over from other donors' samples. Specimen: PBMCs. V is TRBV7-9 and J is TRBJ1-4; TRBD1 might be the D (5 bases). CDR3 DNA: TGTGCCAGCAGCAAGGGGAATGAAAAACTGTTTTTG. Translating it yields CASSKGNEKLFL.